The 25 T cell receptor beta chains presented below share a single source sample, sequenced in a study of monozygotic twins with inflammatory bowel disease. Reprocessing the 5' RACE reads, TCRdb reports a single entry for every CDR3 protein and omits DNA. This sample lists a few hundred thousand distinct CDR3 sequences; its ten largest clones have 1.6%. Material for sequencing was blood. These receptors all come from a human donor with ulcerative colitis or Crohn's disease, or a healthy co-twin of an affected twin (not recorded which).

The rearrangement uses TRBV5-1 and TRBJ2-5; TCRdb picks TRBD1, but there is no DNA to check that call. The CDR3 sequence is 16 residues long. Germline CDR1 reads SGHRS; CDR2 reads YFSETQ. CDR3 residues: CASSLGAREFSETQYF.

CDR3 region: CASSPSGAGQPQHF. The V and J genes are TRBV11-2 and TRBJ1-5; the D call of TRBD1 rests on TCRdb alone, since no DNA is present to check it. CDR1 and CDR2 (germline): SGHAT, FQNNGV. The CDR3 length is 14 residues.

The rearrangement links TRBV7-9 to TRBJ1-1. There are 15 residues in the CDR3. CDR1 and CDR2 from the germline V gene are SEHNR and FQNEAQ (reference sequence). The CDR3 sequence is CASSLGRGSDTEAFF.

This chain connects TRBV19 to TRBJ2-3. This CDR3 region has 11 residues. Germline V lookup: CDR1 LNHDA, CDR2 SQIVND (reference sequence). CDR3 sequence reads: CASRIGDTQYF.

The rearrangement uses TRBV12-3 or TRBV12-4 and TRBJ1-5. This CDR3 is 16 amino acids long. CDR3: CASSLGNIRSNQPQHF.

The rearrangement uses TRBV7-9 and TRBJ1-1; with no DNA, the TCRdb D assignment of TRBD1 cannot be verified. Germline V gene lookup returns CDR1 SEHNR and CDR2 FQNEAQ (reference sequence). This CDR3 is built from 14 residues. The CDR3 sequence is CASSLGRQGWEAFF.

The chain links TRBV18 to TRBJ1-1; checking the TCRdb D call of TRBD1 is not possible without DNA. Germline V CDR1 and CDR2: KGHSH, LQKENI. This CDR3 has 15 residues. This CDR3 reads CASSRTGGRDTEAFF.

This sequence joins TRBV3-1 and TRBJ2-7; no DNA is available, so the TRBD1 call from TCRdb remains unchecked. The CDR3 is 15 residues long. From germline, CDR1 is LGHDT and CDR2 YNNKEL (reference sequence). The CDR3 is CASSQGPQGRAEQYF.

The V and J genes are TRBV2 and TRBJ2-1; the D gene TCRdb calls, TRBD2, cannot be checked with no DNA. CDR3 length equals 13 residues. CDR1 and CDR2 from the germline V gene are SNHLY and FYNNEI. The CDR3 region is CASQLAGNNEQFF.

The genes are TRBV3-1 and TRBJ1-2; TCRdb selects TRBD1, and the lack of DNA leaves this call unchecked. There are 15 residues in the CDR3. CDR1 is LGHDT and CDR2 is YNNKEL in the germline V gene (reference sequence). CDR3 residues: CASSPGGRPLKGYTF.

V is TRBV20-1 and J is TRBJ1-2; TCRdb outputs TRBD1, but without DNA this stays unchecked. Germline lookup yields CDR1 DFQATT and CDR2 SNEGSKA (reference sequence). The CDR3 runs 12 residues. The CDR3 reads CSASSGDYGYTF.

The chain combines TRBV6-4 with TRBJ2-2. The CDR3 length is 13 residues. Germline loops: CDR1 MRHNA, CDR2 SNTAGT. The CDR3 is CASSDRDTGELFF.

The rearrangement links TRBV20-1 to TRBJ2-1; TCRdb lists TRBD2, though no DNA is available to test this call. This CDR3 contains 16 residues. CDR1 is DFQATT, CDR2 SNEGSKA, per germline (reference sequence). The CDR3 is CSARDRGTSLNNEQFF.

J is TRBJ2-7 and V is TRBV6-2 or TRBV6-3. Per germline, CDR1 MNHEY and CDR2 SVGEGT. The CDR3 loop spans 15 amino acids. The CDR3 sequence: CASSYLGSTFYEQYF.

This CDR3 reads CASSILTGDPYEQYF. This chain joins TRBV5-1 and TRBJ2-7; lacking DNA, the TRBD1 call made by TCRdb goes unchecked. The CDR3 covers 15 residues. Germline CDR1 reads SGHRS; CDR2 reads YFSETQ. Full variable domain (rest looked up from reference TRBV5-1 and TRBJ2-7): KAGVTQTPRYLIKTRGQQVTLSCSPISGHRSVSWYQQTPGQGLQFLFEYFSETQRNKGNFPGRFSGRQFSNSRSEMNVSTLELGDSALYLCASSILTGDPYEQYFGPGTRLTVT.

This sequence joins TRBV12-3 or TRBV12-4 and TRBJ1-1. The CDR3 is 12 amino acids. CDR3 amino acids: CASSIKDTGAFF.

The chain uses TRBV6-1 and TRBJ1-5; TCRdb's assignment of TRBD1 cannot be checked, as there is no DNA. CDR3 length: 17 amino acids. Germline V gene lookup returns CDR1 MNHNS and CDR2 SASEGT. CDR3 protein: CASLNLPGPRLNQPQHF.

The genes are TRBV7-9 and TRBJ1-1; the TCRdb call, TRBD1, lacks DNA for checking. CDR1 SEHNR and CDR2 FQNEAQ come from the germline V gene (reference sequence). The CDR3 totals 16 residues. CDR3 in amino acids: CASSLEPGQGNTEAFF.

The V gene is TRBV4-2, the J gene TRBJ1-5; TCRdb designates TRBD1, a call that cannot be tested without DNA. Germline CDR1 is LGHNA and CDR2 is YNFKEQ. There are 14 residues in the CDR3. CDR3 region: CASSRRDSDQPQHF.

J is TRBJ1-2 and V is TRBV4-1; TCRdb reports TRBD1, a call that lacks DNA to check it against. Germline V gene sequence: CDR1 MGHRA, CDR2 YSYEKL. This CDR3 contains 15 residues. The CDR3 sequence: CASSQAQGRQYGYTF.

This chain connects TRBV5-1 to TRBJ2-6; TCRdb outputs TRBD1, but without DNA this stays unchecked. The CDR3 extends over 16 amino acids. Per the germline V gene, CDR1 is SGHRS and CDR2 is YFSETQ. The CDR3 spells CASSFGQFSGANVLTF.

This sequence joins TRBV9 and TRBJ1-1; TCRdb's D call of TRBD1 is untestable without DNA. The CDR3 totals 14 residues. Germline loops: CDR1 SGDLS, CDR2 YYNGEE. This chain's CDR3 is CASSVRTGGSEAFF.

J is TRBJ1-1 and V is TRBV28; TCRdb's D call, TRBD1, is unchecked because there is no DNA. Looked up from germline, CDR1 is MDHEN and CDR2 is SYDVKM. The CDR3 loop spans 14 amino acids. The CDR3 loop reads CASSPDPVNPEAFF. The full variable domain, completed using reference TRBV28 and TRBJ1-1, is DVKVTQSSRYLVKRTGEKVFLECVQDMDHENMFWYRQDPGLGLRLIYFSYDVKMKEKGDIPEGYSVSREKKERFSLILESASTNQTSMYLCASSPDPVNPEAFFGQGTRLTVV.

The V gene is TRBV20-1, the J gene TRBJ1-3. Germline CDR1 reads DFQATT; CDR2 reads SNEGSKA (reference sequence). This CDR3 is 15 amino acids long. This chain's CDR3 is CSAYRQKHSGNTIYF.

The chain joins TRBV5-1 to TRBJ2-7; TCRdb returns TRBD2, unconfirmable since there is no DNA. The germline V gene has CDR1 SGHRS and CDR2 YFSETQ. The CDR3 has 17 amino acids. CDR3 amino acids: CASSLVPPTSGVLEQYF.